This T cell receptor (beta chain) comes out of a study of cytomegalovirus exposure and HLA in healthy donors. General study points: The investigators catalogued 164 TCR beta chains as cytomegalovirus-associated. In a later analysis, an Asian-associated ancestry cluster reportedly showed fewer N-insertions than the approximately 700-donor mean.

60 Vbeta and 13 Jbeta primers were used in PCR. TCRdb's copy holds only in-frame clones and misses some; the assay was immunoSEQ multiplex PCR. The sample consists of tens of thousands of clones, 73% of them appearing once. Of note for this clone: What it binds is not known.

The germline V gene encodes CDR1 LGHNT and CDR2 FRNRAP. After removal of 6 bases from V and 3 bases from J, the junction contained 4 bases not matched to a gene. The CDR3 consists of 15 residues. The rearrangement joins TRBV12-5 to TRBJ2-3; TRBD2 matches 12 bases. This TCR was sampled from a man aged 50 to 59 in good health and CMV-seronegative. The sequenced sample was PBMCs. The CDR3 sequence: CASGPGLAGTDTQYF. The CDR3 coding sequence is TGTGCTAGTGGACCCGGACTAGCGGGAACAGATACGCAGTATTTT.